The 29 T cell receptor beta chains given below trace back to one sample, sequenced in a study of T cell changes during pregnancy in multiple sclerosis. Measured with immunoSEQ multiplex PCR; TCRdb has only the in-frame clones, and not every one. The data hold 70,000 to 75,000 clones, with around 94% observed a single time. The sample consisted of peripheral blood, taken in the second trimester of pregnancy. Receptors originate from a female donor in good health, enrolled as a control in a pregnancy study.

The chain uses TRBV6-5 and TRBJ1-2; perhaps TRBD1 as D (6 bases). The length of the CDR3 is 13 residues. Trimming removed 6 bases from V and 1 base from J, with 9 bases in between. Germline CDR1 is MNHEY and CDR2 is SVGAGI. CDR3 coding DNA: TGTGCCAGCAGCCCAGGGGTTAACTATGGCTACACCTTC. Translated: CASSPGVNYGYTF.

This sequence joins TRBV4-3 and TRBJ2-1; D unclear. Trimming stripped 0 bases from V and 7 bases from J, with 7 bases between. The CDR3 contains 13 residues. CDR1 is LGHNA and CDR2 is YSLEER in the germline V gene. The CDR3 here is CASSQDKENEQFF. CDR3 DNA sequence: TGCGCCAGCAGCCAAGATAAGGAGAATGAGCAGTTCTTC.

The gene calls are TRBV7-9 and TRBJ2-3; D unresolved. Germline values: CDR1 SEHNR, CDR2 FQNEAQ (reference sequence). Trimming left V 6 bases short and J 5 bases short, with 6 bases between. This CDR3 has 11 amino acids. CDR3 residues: CASRPGDTQYF. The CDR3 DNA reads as TGTGCCAGCAGGCCCGGAGATACGCAGTATTTT.

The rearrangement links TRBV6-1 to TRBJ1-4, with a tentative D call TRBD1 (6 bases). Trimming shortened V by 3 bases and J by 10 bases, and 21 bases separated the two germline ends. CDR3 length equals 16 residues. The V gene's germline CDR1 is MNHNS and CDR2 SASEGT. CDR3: CASSEGGTTRPGKLFF. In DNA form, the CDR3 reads TGTGCCAGCAGTGAGGGAGGGACAACGAGACCTGGAAAACTGTTTTTT.

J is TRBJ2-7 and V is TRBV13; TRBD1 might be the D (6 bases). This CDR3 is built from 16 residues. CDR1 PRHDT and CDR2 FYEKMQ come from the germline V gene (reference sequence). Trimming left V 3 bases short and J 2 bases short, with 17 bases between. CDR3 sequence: CASSFGLGRGPYEQYF. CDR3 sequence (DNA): TGTGCCAGCAGCTTTGGTTTGGGCAGGGGCCCCTACGAGCAGTACTTC.

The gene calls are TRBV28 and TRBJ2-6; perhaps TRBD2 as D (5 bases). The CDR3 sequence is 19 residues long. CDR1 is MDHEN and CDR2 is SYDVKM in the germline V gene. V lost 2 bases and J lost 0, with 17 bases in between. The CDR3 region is CASSLRRGPPNSGANVLTF. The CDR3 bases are TGTGCCAGCAGTTTACGCCGGGGTCCTCCTAACTCTGGGGCCAACGTCCTGACTTTC.

Here the CDR3 reads CASSSGQLNTGELFF. The CDR3 DNA reads TGTGCCAGCAGCTCGGGACAGTTGAACACCGGGGAGCTGTTTTTT. V and J are TRBV5-4 and TRBJ2-2, with 7 positions matching TRBD1. Germline loops: CDR1 SGHNT, CDR2 YYREEE (reference sequence). The CDR3 has 15 residues. After removal of 3 bases from V and 1 base from J, the junction contained 3 bases not matched to a gene.

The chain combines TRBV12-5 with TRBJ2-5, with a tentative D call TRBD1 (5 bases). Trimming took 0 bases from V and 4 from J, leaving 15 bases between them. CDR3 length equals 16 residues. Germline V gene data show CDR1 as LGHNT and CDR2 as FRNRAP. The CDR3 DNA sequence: TGTGCTAGTGGTTTGGTCCAGGGTAAGGTCGCAGAGACCCAGTACTTC. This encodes CASGLVQGKVAETQYF.

CDR3 region: CASSVAIDRGGYNEQFF. CDR3 nucleotide sequence: TGTGCCAGCAGCGTAGCTATTGACAGGGGGGGATACAATGAGCAGTTCTTC. This chain uses TRBV9 with TRBJ2-1, with 9 bases aligning to TRBD1. V shed 0 bases and J 4 bases; nucleotides not matched to a gene: 8. The CDR3 contains 17 residues. CDR1 is SGDLS and CDR2 is YYNGEE in the germline V gene.

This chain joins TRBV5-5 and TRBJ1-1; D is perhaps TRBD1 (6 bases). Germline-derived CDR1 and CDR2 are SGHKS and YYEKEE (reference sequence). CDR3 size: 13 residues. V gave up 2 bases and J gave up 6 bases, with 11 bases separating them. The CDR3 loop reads CASSFIRGAEAFF. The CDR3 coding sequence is TGTGCCAGCAGCTTCATCAGGGGCGCTGAAGCTTTCTTT. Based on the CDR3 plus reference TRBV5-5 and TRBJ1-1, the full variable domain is DAGVTQSPTHLIKTRGQQVTLRCSPISGHKSVSWYQQVLGQGPQFIFQYYEKEERGRGNFPDRFSARQFPNYSSELNVNALLLGDSALYLCASSFIRGAEAFFGQGTRLTVV.

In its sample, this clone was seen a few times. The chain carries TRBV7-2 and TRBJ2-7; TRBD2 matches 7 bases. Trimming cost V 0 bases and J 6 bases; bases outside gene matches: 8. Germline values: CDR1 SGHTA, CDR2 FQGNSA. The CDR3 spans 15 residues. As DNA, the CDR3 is TGTGCCAGCAGCTTAGCCGGGGGGTCCGTGAGCGAGCAGTACTTC. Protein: CASSLAGGSVSEQYF.

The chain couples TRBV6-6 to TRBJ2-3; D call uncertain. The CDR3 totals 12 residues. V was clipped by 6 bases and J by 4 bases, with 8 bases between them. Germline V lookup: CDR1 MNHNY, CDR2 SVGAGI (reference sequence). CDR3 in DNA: TGTGCCAGCAGCTCTACGGCAGATACGCAGTATTTT. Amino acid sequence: CASSSTADTQYF.

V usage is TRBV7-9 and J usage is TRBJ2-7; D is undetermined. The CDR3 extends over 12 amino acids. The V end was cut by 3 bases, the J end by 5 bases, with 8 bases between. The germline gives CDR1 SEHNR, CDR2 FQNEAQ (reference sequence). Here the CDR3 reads CASSFDWDEQYF. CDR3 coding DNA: TGTGCCAGCAGCTTTGACTGGGACGAGCAGTACTTC.

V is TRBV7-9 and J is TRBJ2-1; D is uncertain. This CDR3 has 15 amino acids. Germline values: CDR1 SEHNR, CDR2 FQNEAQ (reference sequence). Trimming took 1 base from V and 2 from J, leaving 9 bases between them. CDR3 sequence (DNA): TGTGCCAGCAGCTTAGGGGTGACACCCTACAATGAGCAGTTCTTC. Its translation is CASSLGVTPYNEQFF.

The CDR3 here is CASSSSLAGGLDEQFF. CDR3 nucleotide sequence: TGTGCCAGCAGCTCATCGCTAGCGGGGGGCCTGGATGAGCAGTTCTTC. The V call is TRBV7-3, the J call TRBJ2-1; the match to TRBD2 covers 11 bases. Germline CDR1 and CDR2: SGHTA and FQGTGA. V shed 4 bases and J 8 bases; nucleotides not matched to a gene: 10. The CDR3 is made up of 16 amino acids. The full variable domain, its missing parts supplied by reference TRBV7-3 and TRBJ2-1, is GAGVSQTPSNKVTEKGKYVELRCDPISGHTALYWYRQSLGQGPEFLIYFQGTGAADDSGLPNDRFFAVRPEGSVSTLKIQRTERGDSAVYLCASSSSLAGGLDEQFFGPGTRLTVL.

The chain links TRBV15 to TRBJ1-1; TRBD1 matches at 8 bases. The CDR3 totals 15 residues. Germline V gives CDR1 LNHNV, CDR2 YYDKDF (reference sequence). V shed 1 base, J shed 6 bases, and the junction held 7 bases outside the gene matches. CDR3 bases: TGTGCCACCAGCAGAGGGAGAGGACAGGGACCTGAAGCTTTCTTT. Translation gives CATSRGRGQGPEAFF. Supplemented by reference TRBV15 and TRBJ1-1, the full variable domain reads DAMVIQNPRYQVTQFGKPVTLSCSQTLNHNVMYWYQQKSSQAPKLLFHYYDKDFNNEADTPDNFQSRRPNTSFCFLDIRSPGLGDTAMYLCATSRGRGQGPEAFFGQGTRLTVV.

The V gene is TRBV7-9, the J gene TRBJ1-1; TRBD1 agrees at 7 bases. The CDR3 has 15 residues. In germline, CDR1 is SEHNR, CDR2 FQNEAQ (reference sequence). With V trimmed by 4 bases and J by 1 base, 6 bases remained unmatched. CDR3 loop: CASSYPGTENTEAFF. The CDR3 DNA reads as TGTGCCAGCAGCTATCCCGGGACAGAGAACACTGAAGCTTTCTTT.

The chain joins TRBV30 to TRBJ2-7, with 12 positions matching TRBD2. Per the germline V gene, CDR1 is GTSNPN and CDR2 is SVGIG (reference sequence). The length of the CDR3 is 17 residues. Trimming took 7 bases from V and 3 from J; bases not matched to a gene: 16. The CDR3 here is CASPGASGGDHYYEQYF. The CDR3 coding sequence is TGTGCCTCTCCAGGGGCTAGCGGGGGGGATCACTACTACGAGCAGTACTTC.

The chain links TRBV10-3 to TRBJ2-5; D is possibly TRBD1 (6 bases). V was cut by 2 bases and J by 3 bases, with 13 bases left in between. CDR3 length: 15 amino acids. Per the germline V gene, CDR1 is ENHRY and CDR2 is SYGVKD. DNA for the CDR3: TGTGCCATCAGTGAGCCGGGACACCCTAAAGAGACCCAGTACTTC. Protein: CAISEPGHPKETQYF.

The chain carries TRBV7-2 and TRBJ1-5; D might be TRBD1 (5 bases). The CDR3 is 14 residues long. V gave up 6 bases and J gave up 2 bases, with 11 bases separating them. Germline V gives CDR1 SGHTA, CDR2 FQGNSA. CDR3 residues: CASRGGHGNQPQHF. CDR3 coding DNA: TGTGCCAGCAGGGGGGGTCATGGCAATCAGCCCCAGCATTTT. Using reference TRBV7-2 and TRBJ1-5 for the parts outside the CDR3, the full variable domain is GAGVSQSPSNKVTEKGKDVELRCDPISGHTALYWYRQSLGQGLEFLIYFQGNSAPDKSGLPSDRFSAERTGGSVSTLTIQRTQQEDSAVYLCASRGGHGNQPQHFGDGTRLSIL.

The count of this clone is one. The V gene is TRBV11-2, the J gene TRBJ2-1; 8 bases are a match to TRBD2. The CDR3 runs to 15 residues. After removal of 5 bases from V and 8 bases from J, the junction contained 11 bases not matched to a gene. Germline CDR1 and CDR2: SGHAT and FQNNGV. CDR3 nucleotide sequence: TGTGCCAGCAGCCCTCCCGGGGGGGGCCTCCATGAGCAGTTCTTC. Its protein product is CASSPPGGGLHEQFF.

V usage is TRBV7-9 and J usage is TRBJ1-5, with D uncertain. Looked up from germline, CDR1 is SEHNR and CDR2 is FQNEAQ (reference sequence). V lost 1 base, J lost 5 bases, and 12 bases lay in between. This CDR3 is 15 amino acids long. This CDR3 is CASSLGAPRDQPQHF. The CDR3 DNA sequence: TGTGCCAGCAGCTTAGGAGCTCCTCGAGATCAGCCCCAGCATTTT.

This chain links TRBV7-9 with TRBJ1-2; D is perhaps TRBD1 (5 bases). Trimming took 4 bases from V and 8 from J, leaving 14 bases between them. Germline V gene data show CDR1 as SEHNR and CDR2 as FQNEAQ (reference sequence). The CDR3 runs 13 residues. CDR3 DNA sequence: TGTGCCAGCAGCTCTAGTGGGGCTCAAGGCTACACCTTC. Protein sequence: CASSSSGAQGYTF.

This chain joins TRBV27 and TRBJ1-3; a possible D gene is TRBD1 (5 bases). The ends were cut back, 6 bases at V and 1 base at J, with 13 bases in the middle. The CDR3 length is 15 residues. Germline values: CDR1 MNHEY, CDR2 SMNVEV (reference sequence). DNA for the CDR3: TGTGCCAGCAGCCTAGACAGCAATTCTGGAAACACCATATATTTT. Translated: CASSLDSNSGNTIYF.

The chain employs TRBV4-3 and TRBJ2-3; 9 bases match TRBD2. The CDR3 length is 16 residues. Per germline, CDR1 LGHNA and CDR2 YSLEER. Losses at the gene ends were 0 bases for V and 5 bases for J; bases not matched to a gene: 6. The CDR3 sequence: CASSQDGGAGGDTQYF. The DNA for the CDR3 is TGCGCCAGCAGCCAAGATGGAGGAGCGGGGGGAGATACGCAGTATTTT.

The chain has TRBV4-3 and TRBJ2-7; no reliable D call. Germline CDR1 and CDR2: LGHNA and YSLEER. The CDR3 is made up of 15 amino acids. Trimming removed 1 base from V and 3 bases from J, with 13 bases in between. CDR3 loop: CASSQGSTAGYEQYF. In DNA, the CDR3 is TGCGCCAGCAGCCAAGGATCCACCGCAGGCTACGAGCAGTACTTC.

CDR3 DNA: TGCGCCAGCAGCCAAGGATGGACAGGGGCGAACACCGGGGAGCTGTTTTTT. Its protein is CASSQGWTGANTGELFF. J is TRBJ2-2 and V is TRBV4-3; 9 nucleotides align to TRBD1. This CDR3 region has 17 residues. V lost 1 base, J lost 0 bases, and 3 bases stayed unmatched. CDR1 and CDR2 from the germline V gene are LGHNA and YSLEER.

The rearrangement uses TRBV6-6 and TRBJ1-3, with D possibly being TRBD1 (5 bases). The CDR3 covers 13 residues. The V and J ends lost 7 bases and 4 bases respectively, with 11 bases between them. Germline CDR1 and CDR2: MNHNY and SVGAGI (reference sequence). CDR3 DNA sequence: TGTGCCAGCACCGGGCGGACAGGAAACACCATATATTTT. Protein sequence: CASTGRTGNTIYF.

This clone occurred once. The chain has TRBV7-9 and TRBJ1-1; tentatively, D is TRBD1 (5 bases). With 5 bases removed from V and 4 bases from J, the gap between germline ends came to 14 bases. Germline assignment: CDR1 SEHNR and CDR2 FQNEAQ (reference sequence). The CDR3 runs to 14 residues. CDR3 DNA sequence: TGTGCCAGCAGCCCGGGGGGGAAGAGCACTGAAGCTTTCTTT. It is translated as CASSPGGKSTEAFF.